These 19 T cell receptor beta chains were sequenced from one sample in a study of blood T cell repertoires in COVID-19. The protocol was immunoSEQ multiplex PCR, while the TCRdb copy is restricted to in-frame clones and leaves out a portion. The data show about 400,000 clones, more than 70% seen once. Sequencing was done on a sample of peripheral blood. These receptors originate from a man in his forties or fifties with acute or convalescent COVID-19.

The rearrangement joins TRBV13 to TRBJ1-1; 10 bases are shared with TRBD1. Germline CDR1 and CDR2: PRHDT and FYEKMQ (reference sequence). After removal of 3 bases from V and 6 bases from J, the junction contained 4 bases not matched to a gene. The length of the CDR3 is 14 residues. For the CDR3, the DNA is TGTGCCAGCAGCTTGGGGGACAGGGGTCCTGAAGCTTTCTTT. Translated, it gives CASSLGDRGPEAFF.

The genes are TRBV5-4 and TRBJ2-4; 7 nucleotides line up with TRBD1. The V and J ends lost 0 bases and 6 bases, in that order; junction bases with no gene match: 3. The germline V gene encodes CDR1 SGHNT and CDR2 YYREEE (reference sequence). The CDR3 covers 14 residues. The CDR3 bases are TGTGCCAGCAGCTTGGCACAGGGGCCAAACATTCAGTACTTC. This codes for CASSLAQGPNIQYF.

The chain links TRBV18 to TRBJ2-7; D unresolved. Germline V gives CDR1 KGHSH, CDR2 LQKENI. The CDR3 totals 15 residues. The V gene lost 0 bases and the J gene lost 2 bases, with 11 bases spanning the gap. The CDR3 spells CASSPPSTPTYEQYF. CDR3 in DNA: TGTGCCAGCTCACCACCGAGTACTCCTACCTACGAGCAGTACTTC.

The table lists this clone with a few counts. The chain uses TRBV5-1 and TRBJ1-2, with TRBD1 as a possible D gene (6 bases). Germline CDR1 reads SGHRS; CDR2 reads YFSETQ. V gave up 4 bases and J gave up 7 bases, with 20 bases separating them. The CDR3 is made up of 15 amino acids. Here the CDR3 DNA reads TGCGCCAGCAGCCCTGGGGGCAGGGCTGCCTCTGGCTACACCTTC. It is translated as CASSPGGRAASGYTF.

This chain connects TRBV30 to TRBJ1-1, with 7 positions matching TRBD1. CDR1 and CDR2 from the germline V gene are GTSNPN and SVGIG (reference sequence). Germline trimming cut 0 bases from V and 4 bases from J; bases unmatched to any gene: 2. This CDR3 contains 13 residues. The CDR3 DNA sequence: TGTGCCTGGAGTGTAGCAGGGGGCACTGAAGCTTTCTTT. This sequence encodes CAWSVAGGTEAFF.

The rearrangement links TRBV6-6 to TRBJ1-2, with 10 bases that match TRBD1. The CDR3 length is 18 residues. V shed 5 bases, J shed 4 bases, and the junction held 16 bases outside the gene matches. Germline V gene lookup returns CDR1 MNHNY and CDR2 SVGAGI (reference sequence). DNA for the CDR3: TGTGCCAGCAGTCCGATCGGACAGGGGGGGGACCGAGGCTATGGCTACACCTTC. This encodes CASSPIGQGGDRGYGYTF.

This chain uses TRBV11-2 with TRBJ2-3; 8 bases match TRBD1. This CDR3 is 16 amino acids long. Losses at the gene ends were 0 bases for V and 7 bases for J; bases not matched to a gene: 9. Per germline, CDR1 SGHAT and CDR2 FQNNGV. The chain's CDR3 is CASSLDFGQGRNTQYF. The CDR3 DNA reads as TGTGCCAGCAGCTTAGATTTTGGACAGGGAAGAAATACGCAGTATTTT.

This clone was seen only once. J is TRBJ2-7 and V is TRBV6-5; 7 nucleotides agree with TRBD1. The germline V gene has CDR1 MNHEY and CDR2 SVGAGI. There are 14 residues in the CDR3. After removal of 4 bases from V and 4 bases from J, the junction contained 7 bases not matched to a gene. Written as DNA, the CDR3 is TGTGCCAGCAGTTTAGCCGGGACAGTTTACGAGCAGTACTTC. Its protein is CASSLAGTVYEQYF.

The J gene is TRBJ1-6, the V gene TRBV9; D possibly corresponds to TRBD1 (5 bases). The V gene's germline CDR1 is SGDLS and CDR2 YYNGEE. The CDR3 totals 14 residues. V was trimmed by 1 base and J by 9 bases, leaving 11 bases between them. The CDR3 DNA sequence: TGTGCCAGCAGCGTAAACCAGGGTGGTTCACCCCTCCACTTT. It specifies CASSVNQGGSPLHF.

This chain connects TRBV5-1 to TRBJ2-7; 8 bases map to TRBD1. This CDR3 is built from 15 residues. CDR1 and CDR2 from the germline V gene are SGHRS and YFSETQ. V shed 1 base and J 4 bases; nucleotides not matched to a gene: 7. CDR3 amino acids: CASSLSRTGLYEQYF. The DNA for the CDR3 is TGCGCCAGCAGCTTGTCTCGGACAGGGTTGTACGAGCAGTACTTC.

This clone was detected a few times. The chain uses TRBV10-1 and TRBJ2-7; 8 nucleotides line up with TRBD2. The germline V gene encodes CDR1 WNHNN and CDR2 SYGVQD (reference sequence). With 8 bases clipped from V and 5 bases from J, the junction kept 14 bases outside the gene matches. The CDR3 consists of 15 residues. DNA for the CDR3: TGCGCCAGCGGCTTACAAGCGGGAGTATGCCACGAGCAGTACTTC. Amino acid sequence: CASGLQAGVCHEQYF.

The chain carries TRBV4-1 and TRBJ1-4; the D is unclear. The CDR3 sequence is 17 residues long. V lost 2 bases and J 6 bases, leaving 19 bases between the germline ends. The germline CDR1 and CDR2 sequences are MGHRA and YSYEKL. The CDR3: CASSQPRLARRHEKLFF. As DNA, the CDR3 is TGCGCCAGCAGCCAACCTAGGCTGGCCCGGAGACATGAAAAACTGTTTTTT.

The rearrangement uses TRBV7-9 and TRBJ2-4, with 7 bases identical to TRBD1. The junction had 4 bases not matched to a gene; V was cut back by 4 bases and J by 7 bases. The CDR3 loop spans 13 amino acids. Germline V gene lookup returns CDR1 SEHNR and CDR2 FQNEAQ (reference sequence). CDR3 sequence (DNA): TGTGCCAGCAGCTCGACAGGGCTTAACATTCAGTACTTC. It codes for CASSSTGLNIQYF.

This chain links TRBV18 with TRBJ2-1; 11 nucleotides agree with TRBD1. The V gene's germline CDR1 is KGHSH and CDR2 LQKENI. Germline trimming cut 3 bases from V and 5 bases from J; bases unmatched to any gene: 9. There are 17 residues in the CDR3. The CDR3 DNA reads TGTGCCAGCTCACCTCCCTTCCCGGGACAGGGGGACAATGAGCAGTTCTTC. Translated, it gives CASSPPFPGQGDNEQFF. Full variable domain (remainder filled in from reference TRBV18 and TRBJ2-1): NAGVMQNPRHLVRRRGQEARLRCSPMKGHSHVYWYRQLPEEGLKFMVYLQKENIIDESGMPKERFSAEFPKEGPSILRIQQVVRGDSAAYFCASSPPFPGQGDNEQFFGPGTRLTVL.

This sequence joins TRBV7-9 and TRBJ2-7, with a weak D call TRBD1 (6 bases). The CDR3 totals 15 residues. The germline V gene encodes CDR1 SEHNR and CDR2 FQNEAQ (reference sequence). V was clipped by 1 base and J by 5 bases, with 15 bases between them. This CDR3 is CASSLGGQWEDEQYF. The CDR3 DNA reads as TGTGCCAGCAGCTTAGGAGGACAGTGGGAAGACGAGCAGTACTTC.

This chain connects TRBV6-5 to TRBJ2-3, with a tentative D call TRBD1 (5 bases). The CDR3 is 14 amino acids. Germline lookup yields CDR1 MNHEY and CDR2 SVGAGI. The germline V and J ends were trimmed by 7 bases and 4 bases, with 15 bases remaining between them. CDR3 nucleotide sequence: TGTGCCAGCAAAGGGGTAGAAGCGCCAGATACGCAGTATTTT. Translating gives CASKGVEAPDTQYF.

V and J are TRBV18 and TRBJ1-6; tentatively, D is TRBD1 (6 bases). The CDR3 has 15 amino acids. V lost 6 bases, J lost 8 bases, and 17 bases lay in between. Germline V gene data show CDR1 as KGHSH and CDR2 as LQKENI. Here the CDR3 reads CASSPPGTTDSPLHF. The CDR3 DNA is TGTGCCAGCTCCCCGCCCGGGACAACAGATTCACCCCTCCACTTT.

J is TRBJ2-3 and V is TRBV6-2 or TRBV6-3; D is undetermined. CDR3 length equals 11 residues. The V gene lost 5 bases and the J gene lost 2 bases, with 2 bases spanning the gap. Germline loops: CDR1 MNHEY, CDR2 SVGEGT. In DNA, the CDR3 is TGTGCCAGCAGTCACACAGATACGCAGTATTTT. Encoded protein: CASSHTDTQYF.

The chain joins TRBV11-2 to TRBJ2-7; 7 bases fit TRBD1. The V segment lost 3 bases and the J segment 5 bases; nucleotides outside the gene matches: 10. The germline gives CDR1 SGHAT, CDR2 FQNNGV. The CDR3 has 15 amino acids. The CDR3 bases are TGTGCCAGCAGCTTCTACCTTGACAGGGCCCACGAGCAGTACTTC. This codes for CASSFYLDRAHEQYF.